This TCR beta chain was obtained from a study of Graves' ophthalmopathy and Graves' hyperthyroidism. RNA transcripts provided the template for amplifying TCR beta CDR3 regions. The first round was an RT-PCR with HTBI primers, and the second round was a multiplex PCR. TCRdb analysed the multiplex PCR reads with MiXCR anew, one entry per CDR3 protein. The table has more than 150,000 distinct CDR3 sequences, roughly 37% seen once; the top ten hold roughly 6%. The V end was cut by 7 bases, the J end by 0 bases, with 12 bases between. This CDR3 is 14 amino acids long. Where ophthalmopathy was present, donors had moderate-to-severe activity, CAS ≥3, NOSPECS ≥4 and duration under 3 months. Isolation of PBMCs was performed using 9.5 to 10 ml of fresh peripheral blood.

This receptor was identified in a woman in her thirties or forties with Graves' ophthalmopathy. The specimen was peripheral blood. The gene calls are TRBV12-3 or TRBV12-4 and TRBJ1-2; D call uncertain. The CDR3 DNA sequence: TGTGCCAGCACCCTGAAGGGATCTAACTATGGCTACACCTTC. It translates to CASTLKGSNYGYTF.